Following are 9 T cell receptor beta chains from one sample sequenced in a study of blood T cell repertoires in COVID-19. TCRdb's table, derived via immunoSEQ multiplex PCR, lists solely in-frame clones and lacks some. The table lists roughly 280,000 clones, about nine tenths of them singletons. Sequenced: peripheral blood. The source of these receptors is a woman younger than 45 with COVID-19, enrolled during active disease.

V and J are TRBV30 and TRBJ1-4, with no clear D. Trimming left V 8 bases short and J 6 bases short, with 13 bases between. The CDR3 spans 12 residues. The germline CDR1 and CDR2 sequences are GTSNPN and SVGIG (reference sequence). The CDR3 protein is CAHSRQDEKLFF. Here the CDR3 DNA reads TGTGCCCATAGTAGGCAGGATGAAAAACTGTTTTTT.

The rearrangement joins TRBV23-1 to TRBJ2-3; TRBD2 matches at 7 bases. TRBV23-1 is reported as an ORF; its role is uncertain. The CDR3 sequence is 15 residues long. J gave up 5 bases and V 1 base, and 6 bases lay outside the gene matches. CDR3 loop: CASSQYLQRGDTQYF. The DNA for the CDR3 is TGCGCCAGCAGTCAATATTTACAGCGGGGAGATACGCAGTATTTT.

The rearrangement links TRBV19 to TRBJ1-2; 10 bases match TRBD1. Germline lookup yields CDR1 LNHDA and CDR2 SQIVND (reference sequence). The CDR3 consists of 13 residues. The J segment lost 3 bases and the V segment lost 8 bases, leaving 3 bases of the junction unmatched. This chain's CDR3 is CASGDRGYYGYTF. The CDR3 DNA reads as TGTGCCAGTGGGGACAGGGGCTACTATGGCTACACCTTC.

V and J are TRBV19 and TRBJ2-1; 11 nucleotides agree with TRBD2. Trimming cost V 4 bases and J 0 bases; bases outside gene matches: 8. Germline CDR1 and CDR2: LNHDA and SQIVND (reference sequence). The CDR3 length is 18 residues. CDR3 region: CASSTRLAGMSSYNEQFF. The CDR3 nucleotides are TGTGCCAGTAGTACCAGACTAGCGGGGATGAGCTCCTACAATGAGCAGTTCTTC.

The V gene is TRBV9, the J gene TRBJ1-1, with D maybe TRBD1 (5 bases). The CDR3 totals 14 residues. V was cut by 0 bases and J by 5 bases, with 11 bases left in between. Germline V lookup: CDR1 SGDLS, CDR2 YYNGEE. CDR3 in amino acids: CASSVAGEGTEAFF. Here the CDR3 DNA reads TGTGCCAGCAGCGTAGCGGGGGAGGGTACTGAAGCTTTCTTT.

The chain combines TRBV24-1 with TRBJ2-2, with TRBD1 identical over 9 bases. The CDR3 spans 15 residues. Germline CDR1 and CDR2: KGHDR and SFDVKD. V lost 3 bases, J lost 7 bases, and 5 bases stayed unmatched. The CDR3: CATSDRRTGVGELFF. For the CDR3, the DNA is TGTGCCACCAGTGATCGACGGACAGGGGTCGGGGAGCTGTTTTTT.

A single count supports this clone. The V gene is TRBV9, the J gene TRBJ2-2; D may be TRBD2 (5 bases). The CDR3 runs 14 residues. Trimming shortened V by 3 bases and J by 8 bases, and 14 bases separated the two germline ends. Per germline, CDR1 SGDLS and CDR2 YYNGEE. For the CDR3, the DNA is TGTGCCAGCAGCGCGACGGGGAGTATGGGGGAGCTGTTTTTT. Protein sequence: CASSATGSMGELFF. The whole variable domain, filled in from reference TRBV9 and TRBJ2-2, reads DSGVTQTPKHLITATGQRVTLRCSPRSGDLSVYWYQQSLDQGLQFLIQYYNGEERAKGNILERFSAQQFPDLHSELNLSSLELGDSALYFCASSATGSMGELFFGEGSRLTVL.

This clone was seen a single time. The genes are TRBV19 and TRBJ2-2, with 14 bases matching TRBD2. The CDR3 consists of 16 residues. Germline V CDR1 and CDR2: LNHDA, SQIVND (reference sequence). After removal of 5 bases from V and 3 bases from J, the junction contained 2 bases not matched to a gene. The CDR3 reads CASSGLAGGHTGELFF. DNA for the CDR3: TGTGCCAGTAGTGGACTAGCGGGAGGCCACACCGGGGAGCTGTTTTTT. The entire variable domain, with the rest obtained from reference TRBV19 and TRBJ2-2, is as follows: DGGITQSPKYLFRKEGQNVTLSCEQNLNHDAMYWYRQDPGQGLRLIYYSQIVNDFQKGDIAEGYSVSREKKESFPLTVTSAQKNPTAFYLCASSGLAGGHTGELFFGEGSRLTVL.

The J gene is TRBJ1-2, the V gene TRBV7-9; 8 nucleotides agree with TRBD1. The germline CDR1 and CDR2 sequences are SEHNR and FQNEAQ (reference sequence). This CDR3 is 14 amino acids long. J lost 4 bases, V lost 2 bases, and 3 bases had no gene match. CDR3 nucleotide sequence: TGTGCCAGCAGCTTACAGGGGGCCATCTATGGCTACACCTTC. It yields the protein CASSLQGAIYGYTF.